The 18 T cell receptor beta chains listed next were all sequenced from one sample in a study of blood T cells in healthy people across ages. Alongside a J-beta primer mix, a sample-barcoded 5' primer served in a second PCR lasting roughly 7 to 11 cycles. MiXCR was run by TCRdb on the 5' RACE reads, yielding one entry per CDR3 protein. The sample records around 1,800,000 distinct CDR3 sequences, approximately 40% being singletons. Specimen: blood. These TCRs come from a human donor in good health.

This clonotype occurred a few times. V gene TRBV20-1 combines with J gene TRBJ1-2; a weak D match, TRBD1 (6 bases). V was shortened by 1 base and J by 4 bases, with 16 bases between the two germline ends. Germline CDR1 reads DFQATT; CDR2 reads SNEGSKA (reference sequence). The CDR3 spans 15 residues. The CDR3: CSARGDHQGTYGYTF. CDR3 coding DNA: TGCAGTGCTAGAGGAGACCACCAGGGGACCTATGGCTACACCTTC.

This clonotype appeared many times. The genes are TRBV12-5 and TRBJ2-1; no firm D call. Looked up from germline, CDR1 is LGHNT and CDR2 is FRNRAP. This CDR3 comprises 13 residues. The ends were cut back, 1 base at V and 2 bases at J, with 3 bases in the middle. CDR3 coding DNA: TGTGCTAGTGGTTTGGCCGCCTACAATGAGCAGTTCTTC. Translating gives CASGLAAYNEQFF.

The CDR3 DNA sequence: TGTGCCAGCACCCTTTCAGCAAGTGCAAATCAGCCCCAGCATTTT. Its translation: CASTLSASANQPQHF. The gene calls are TRBV7-2 and TRBJ1-5; D unresolved. Germline loops: CDR1 SGHTA, CDR2 FQGNSA. The CDR3 is 15 residues long. The V end was cut by 7 bases, the J end by 4 bases, with 17 bases between.

This clonotype turned up a few times. The chain is built from TRBV24-1 and TRBJ2-3, with D perhaps given as TRBD1 or TRBD2 (5 bases each). The V gene's germline CDR1 is KGHDR and CDR2 SFDVKD. The CDR3 loop spans 14 amino acids. V lost 4 bases, J lost 5 bases, and 12 bases lay in between. The CDR3, as DNA: TGTGCCACCAGTGAGGGGACGTATGGAGATACGCAGTATTTT. Translating gives CATSEGTYGDTQYF.

This clonotype has more than one count but fewer than ten. The chain links TRBV20-1 to TRBJ2-3; TRBD1 agrees at 7 bases. CDR3 length: 16 residues. The V and J ends lost 6 bases and 2 bases, in that order; junction bases with no gene match: 14. Germline V gene data show CDR1 as DFQATT and CDR2 as SNEGSKA (reference sequence). This CDR3 is CSALLDGTVLTDTQYF. CDR3 in DNA: TGCAGTGCCCTGCTGGATGGGACAGTACTCACAGATACGCAGTATTTT.

The genes are TRBV5-1 and TRBJ2-3, with D maybe TRBD1 (6 bases). The CDR3 has 17 residues. The V end was cut by 4 bases, the J end by 4 bases, with 22 bases between. Germline V gene sequence: CDR1 SGHRS, CDR2 YFSETQ. The CDR3 spells CASSQKTQGFQADTQYF. The CDR3 DNA reads TGCGCCAGCAGCCAAAAGACACAGGGTTTCCAGGCAGATACGCAGTATTTT.

The table lists this clonotype with a count of one. The chain is built from TRBV21-1 and TRBJ2-5; whether TRBD2, the table's D call, matches the DNA was not checked. The J call may be incorrect, as the DNA end agrees better with TRBJ2-7. TRBV21-1 is an annotated pseudogene. CDR3 length: 13 residues. The CDR3 DNA follows: TGTGCCAGCAGCAAAAGAGGGAGCCACGAGCAGTACTTC. Amino acids: CASSKRGSHEQYF.

The chain is built from TRBV7-2 and TRBJ2-4; 8 nucleotides align to TRBD1. Germline V CDR1 and CDR2: SGHTA, FQGNSA. V trimming: 3 bases; J trimming: 13 bases; junction bases outside the gene matches: 5. CDR3 length equals 12 residues. The CDR3 reads CASSFPGGGQYF. Here the CDR3 DNA reads TGTGCCAGCAGCTTCCCAGGGGGCGGGCAGTACTTC.

This chain links TRBV18 with TRBJ2-7; D is unresolved. CDR1 and CDR2 from the germline V gene are KGHSH and LQKENI. V lost 10 bases, J lost 2 bases, and 18 bases lay in between. The length of the CDR3 is 14 residues. The CDR3 bases are TGTGCCAACTCGCCCCCCTCCGCTACCTACGAGCAGTACTTC. Encoded protein: CANSPPSATYEQYF.

This clonotype was detected only a few times. This chain links TRBV27 with TRBJ2-1; D uncertain. The germline V gene has CDR1 MNHEY and CDR2 SMNVEV (reference sequence). Trimming stripped 1 base from V and 5 bases from J, with 12 bases between. The CDR3 consists of 15 residues. CDR3 loop: CASSLFLGVHNEQFF. Written as DNA, the CDR3 is TGTGCCAGCAGTTTATTCTTGGGCGTACACAATGAGCAGTTCTTC.

This clonotype was found a few times. CDR3 nucleotides: TGCGCCAGCAGCCCCACGGAAATGACGTGGGAGCAGTACTTC. It specifies CASSPTEMTWEQYF. The J gene is TRBJ2-7, the V gene TRBV4-3; D is unresolved. The length of the CDR3 is 14 residues. Trimming pared 4 bases from V and 7 bases from J, leaving 17 bases between. Germline V gene sequence: CDR1 LGHNA, CDR2 YSLEER.

The rearrangement joins TRBV28 to TRBJ2-4; D tentatively reads TRBD1 or TRBD2 (6 bases each). The germline gives CDR1 MDHEN, CDR2 SYDVKM. Trimming left V 6 bases short and J 2 bases short, with 23 bases between. The CDR3 is made up of 18 amino acids. The CDR3 here is CASSPAWGARVTKNIQYF. Here the CDR3 DNA reads TGTGCCAGCAGCCCAGCTTGGGGGGCACGGGTAACCAAAAACATTCAGTACTTC.

This clonotype was recorded a few times. The chain joins TRBV6-5 to TRBJ1-2; D is unclear. The V and J ends lost 6 bases and 4 bases respectively, with 9 bases between them. CDR3 length equals 12 residues. Germline V CDR1 and CDR2: MNHEY, SVGAGI. The CDR3 DNA follows: TGTGCCAGCAGACGGGCAGGCTATGGCTACACCTTC. Amino acid sequence: CASRRAGYGYTF.

The genes are TRBV2 and TRBJ2-3, with a possible D match to TRBD2 (6 bases). This CDR3 contains 15 residues. The V gene lost 8 bases and the J gene lost 1 base, with 16 bases spanning the gap. The germline CDR1 and CDR2 sequences are SNHLY and FYNNEI. This chain's CDR3 is CASVTSRGRTDTQYF. DNA of the CDR3: TGTGCCAGCGTGACCTCGCGGGGACGCACAGATACGCAGTATTTT.

Comments on this clonotype: Its ends do not fully match the called genes, so a read error is possible. This chain uses TRBV12-3 or TRBV12-4 with TRBJ2-5; 9 positions agree with TRBD2. The CDR3 runs to 13 residues. The CDR3 DNA sequence: TGCGCCAGCAACCTAGCGGGGCAAGAGACCCAGTACTTC. Its protein product is CASNLAGQETQYF.

This clonotype appeared many times. This chain joins TRBV6-1 and TRBJ2-7; 11 bases line up with TRBD2. This CDR3 has 15 amino acids. Germline CDR1 is MNHNS and CDR2 is SASEGT. V shed 3 bases, J shed 5 bases, and the junction held 6 bases outside the gene matches. CDR3 nucleotides: TGTGCCAGCAGTGAGTCTCTTAGCGGGGGGGACGAGCAGTACTTC. Its protein product is CASSESLSGGDEQYF.

V and J are TRBV6-6 and TRBJ1-1; weak D call: TRBD1 (6 bases). Germline V gene data show CDR1 as MNHNY and CDR2 as SVGAGI (reference sequence). Trimming took 6 bases from V and 1 from J, leaving 12 bases between them. This CDR3 is built from 14 residues. For the CDR3, the DNA is TGTGCCAGCAGCGGTATGGGGGCGAACACTGAAGCTTTCTTT. Its protein product is CASSGMGANTEAFF.

The chain uses TRBV12-3 or TRBV12-4 and TRBJ2-7; D is ambiguous. V was shortened by 3 bases and J by 2 bases, with 8 bases between the two germline ends. The CDR3 sequence is 13 residues long. CDR3 coding DNA: TGTGCCAGCAGTTTTGCACCGACCTACGAGCAGTACTTC. As protein: CASSFAPTYEQYF.